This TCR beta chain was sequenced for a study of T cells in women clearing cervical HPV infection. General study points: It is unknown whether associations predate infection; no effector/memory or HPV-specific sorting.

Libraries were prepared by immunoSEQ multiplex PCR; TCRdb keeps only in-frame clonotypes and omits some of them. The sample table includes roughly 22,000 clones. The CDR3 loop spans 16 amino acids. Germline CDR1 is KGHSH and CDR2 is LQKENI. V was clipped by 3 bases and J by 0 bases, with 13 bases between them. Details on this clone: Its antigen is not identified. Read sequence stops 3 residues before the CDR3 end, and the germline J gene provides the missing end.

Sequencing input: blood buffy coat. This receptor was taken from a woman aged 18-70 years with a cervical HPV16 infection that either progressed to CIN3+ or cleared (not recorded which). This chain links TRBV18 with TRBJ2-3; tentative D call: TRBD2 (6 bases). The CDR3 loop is CASSPIAAGSTDTQYF. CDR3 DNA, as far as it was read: TGTGCCAGCTCACCGATAGCGGCGGGTAGCACAGATACG.